A selection of T cell receptor beta chains follows, all from one sample in a study of blood T cell repertoires in COVID-19. Generated by immunoSEQ multiplex PCR, the TCRdb table keeps only in-frame clones and is missing some. The table records about 190,000 clones, 85% to 90% of them present only once. Sequencing was done on a sample of PBMCs or T cells enriched from blood (not recorded which). All receptors derive from a middle-aged woman in a cohort exposed to, infected with or recovered from COVID-19 (not recorded which). Each CDR3 is given with its conserved first and last residue. The D gene is left open where the match is weak. Only some rows state a clone size, as once, few, many or a class for expanded clones.

v_call	d_call	clone_size	j_call	cdr3_nt	cdr3_aa
TRBV6-5	-	-	TRBJ1-1	TGTGCCAGCAGTTACTCGGGGAGGGCCTTGAACACTGAAGCTTTCTTT	CASSYSGRALNTEAFF
TRBV11-2	TRBD1	once	TRBJ2-7	TGTGCCAGCAGGCATCCGGGACAGGGTACTTACGAGCAGTACTTC	CASRHPGQGTYEQYF
TRBV5-1	-	-	TRBJ1-1	TGCGCCAGCAGCTTTACAGCGGACACTGAAGCTTTCTTT	CASSFTADTEAFF
TRBV19	-	-	TRBJ1-4	TGTGCCAGTAGTATTTGGGAGGGAGTCCCAACTAATGAAAAACTGTTTTTT	CASSIWEGVPTNEKLFF
TRBV7-8	TRBD2	-	TRBJ2-4	TGTGCCAGCAGCGCGTCTAGCGGGTATAGGGACATTCAGTACTTC	CASSASSGYRDIQYF
TRBV4-1	-	once	TRBJ1-3	TGCGCCAGCAAAGGGCAGGGGGGAAACACCATATATTTT	CASKGQGGNTIYF
TRBV4-1	-	-	TRBJ2-5	TGCGCCAGCAGCCAAGATCGATTCGCAACCCGGGAGACCCAGTACTTC	CASSQDRFATRETQYF
TRBV7-9	TRBD1	-	TRBJ2-7	TGTGCCAGCAGCCGGGGGACAGGGCAGCCCTTCTACGAGCAGTACTTC	CASSRGTGQPFYEQYF
TRBV11-3	TRBD2	-	TRBJ2-2	TGTGCCAGCAGCTTAGATCGCGGGAGGGAAACCGGGGAGCTGTTTTTT	CASSLDRGRETGELFF
TRBV3-1/TRBV3-2	-	few	TRBJ1-1	TGTGCCAGCAGCCCGGGGGGGAGGGTGGACACTGAAGCTTTCTTT	CASSPGGRVDTEAFF
TRBV2	-	-	TRBJ1-1	TGTGCCAGCATCGACAGAAACATGAACACTGAAGCTTTCTTT	CASIDRNMNTEAFF
TRBV11-2	-	-	TRBJ1-1	TGTGCCAGCAGCCCGGGGGACCTGAACACTGAAGCTTTCTTT	CASSPGDLNTEAFF
TRBV12-3/TRBV12-4	-	-	TRBJ1-2	TGTGCCAGCAGCTTACACCCGGGGGATGGCTACACCTTC	CASSLHPGDGYTF
TRBV27	-	few	TRBJ1-6	TGTGCCAGCAGTTCCCTGATTGGGGCGCAGGATTCACCCCTCCACTTT	CASSSLIGAQDSPLHF
TRBV2	-	-	TRBJ1-1	TGTGCCACATCCGGGACTTGGGAGAAAGCTTTCTTT	CATSGTWEKAFF
TRBV5-6	-	few	TRBJ1-1	TGTGCCAGCAGCCCCCACCGACACGACGAAGCTTTCTTT	CASSPHRHDEAFF
TRBV18	TRBD1	-	TRBJ1-2	TGTGCCAGCTCTGGGACAGGGGAGGAGAGTGGCTACACCTTC	CASSGTGEESGYTF
TRBV6-5	-	once	TRBJ2-7	TGTGCCAGCAGTTACGAGACCTACGAGCAGTACTTC	CASSYETYEQYF
TRBV5-1	-	-	TRBJ2-5	TGCGCCAGCAGCCCCCGGGATTCAGAGACCCAGTACTTC	CASSPRDSETQYF
TRBV5-5	TRBD1	once	TRBJ1-2	TGTGCCAGCAGCCCCAGGGGGCGGGACTATGGCTACACCTTC	CASSPRGRDYGYTF
TRBV7-2	-	-	TRBJ2-1	TGTGCCAGCAGGCTGAAGGGGCTCGATCTAAATGAGCAGTTCTTC	CASRLKGLDLNEQFF
TRBV9	-	once	TRBJ2-2	TGTGCCAGCAGCCTAATGGGACAAATTTACACCGGGGAGCTGTTTTTT	CASSLMGQIYTGELFF
TRBV6-5	-	-	TRBJ2-1	TGTGCCAGCAGTTACGGGAGGAGCCGAAATGAGCAGTTCTTC	CASSYGRSRNEQFF
TRBV5-1	-	-	TRBJ1-1	TGCGCCAGCAGCGGGTTTGCGGGGACGAGGGCTGAAGCTTTCTTT	CASSGFAGTRAEAFF
TRBV2	TRBD1	-	TRBJ2-3	TGTGCCAGCAGTGACGAAACAGAGACAGGGGGTATTTTTGATACGCAGTATTTT	CASSDETETGGIFDTQYF
TRBV12-5	-	-	TRBJ1-2	TGTGCTAGTGGTTTGGTAGCCTCCGGGACACATTTAACCCCTAACTATGGCTACACCTTC	CASGLVASGTHLTPNYGYTF
TRBV2	-	-	TRBJ2-6	TGTGCCAGCAGGACCGGGAACTCTGGGGCCAACGTCCTGACTTTC	CASRTGNSGANVLTF
TRBV9	TRBD1	-	TRBJ1-1	TGTGCCAGCAGCACCTCCTTAACAGGGGGCCGGGTCACTGAAGCTTTCTTT	CASSTSLTGGRVTEAFF
TRBV10-3	-	-	TRBJ2-6	TGTGCCATCAGGCGAGAGGGGGCTGGGGCCAACGTCCTGACTTTC	CAIRREGAGANVLTF
TRBV7-2	TRBD2	-	TRBJ2-7	TGTGCCAGCAGCCTCAGCGGGAGGGCTAACGACGAGCAGTACTTC	CASSLSGRANDEQYF
TRBV2	TRBD1	-	TRBJ1-1	TGTGCCAGCAGTGAACCGGGACAGGGGGCGAACACTGAAGCTTTCTTT	CASSEPGQGANTEAFF
TRBV9	-	-	TRBJ1-1	TGTGCCAGCAGCTCTAGCCTGGTTCGGGGAGACACTGAAGCTTTCTTT	CASSSSLVRGDTEAFF
TRBV19	TRBD2	-	TRBJ2-1	TGTGCCAGTAGTTTCAGGACTAGCGGCAATGAGCAGTTCTTC	CASSFRTSGNEQFF
TRBV5-4	-	-	TRBJ2-5	TGTGCCAGCAGCTCCGCGGGGCAGGACCATCAAGAGACCCAGTACTTC	CASSSAGQDHQETQYF
TRBV19	-	-	TRBJ1-5	TGTGCCAGTATGGTGAAAGGGGGTCACTACAGTCAGCCCCAGCATTTT	CASMVKGGHYSQPQHF
TRBV2	-	-	TRBJ1-4	TGTGCCAGCAGTGGTCTCCGGGGATCTCAGGAAAAACTGTTTTTT	CASSGLRGSQEKLFF
TRBV5-4	TRBD2	-	TRBJ2-3	TGTGCCAGCAGATTCCTAGCGGGGGGCCCGAATACGCAGTATTTT	CASRFLAGGPNTQYF
TRBV4-1	-	once	TRBJ1-5	TGCGCCAGCAGCCGAGGAGGGACGAGTCAGCCCCAGCATTTT	CASSRGGTSQPQHF
TRBV28	-	-	TRBJ1-2	TGTGCCAGCAGTATCAGCCGGGGGAGGGGGATTTATGGCTACACCTTC	CASSISRGRGIYGYTF
TRBV19	TRBD1	-	TRBJ1-2	TGTGCCAGTAGGCATACACAGGGGAACTATGGCTACACCTTC	CASRHTQGNYGYTF
TRBV19	TRBD1	once	TRBJ2-7	TGTGCCAGTAGTATACAGGGGGCAACCTACGAGCAGTACTTC	CASSIQGATYEQYF
TRBV27	-	-	TRBJ2-5	TGTGCCAGCAGTTTAGAGGCGGGCAGGCAAGAGACCCAGTACTTC	CASSLEAGRQETQYF
TRBV7-9	-	-	TRBJ2-3	TGTGCCAGCAGCTTAGACCCCCTAGGGGTCGATCCAGATACGCAGTATTTT	CASSLDPLGVDPDTQYF
TRBV19	-	-	TRBJ2-7	TGTGCCAGTAGTATCTCCCTAGCCCCAACCTACGAGCAGTACTTC	CASSISLAPTYEQYF
TRBV19	TRBD1	-	TRBJ1-4	TGTGCCAGTAGTTGGGGGCCGACAGGGAGTAATGAAAAACTGTTTTTT	CASSWGPTGSNEKLFF